The clone carrying this T cell receptor (beta chain) occurred a few times. The data derive from a study of blood T cells in healthy people across ages. Together with a sample-barcoded 5' primer, a J-beta primer mix was included in a second PCR lasting about 6 to 11 cycles. TCRdb re-called the 5' RACE reads through MiXCR, storing one row per CDR3 protein. The table lists hundreds of thousands of distinct CDR3 sequences, roughly 26% of them singletons. The CDR3 loop spans 14 amino acids. Trimming removed 0 bases at V and 7 bases at J, with 15 bases between. The V gene's germline CDR1 is SQVTM and CDR2 ANQGSEA. These data are also associated with another study on T cells of mothers and their children. That study adds: The study recruited a few healthy Caucasian mothers and their six children as donors. Per child, about 3 million TCR beta CDR3 reads were obtained, against over 9 million per mother.

Sequencing used blood. This receptor was obtained from a boy under 18 in good health. This chain links TRBV29-1 with TRBJ1-2; no definite D call. CDR3 amino acids: CSVEEGAASCGYTF. CDR3 DNA sequence: TGCAGCGTTGAAGAGGGCGCAGCGAGCTGTGGCTACACCTTC.